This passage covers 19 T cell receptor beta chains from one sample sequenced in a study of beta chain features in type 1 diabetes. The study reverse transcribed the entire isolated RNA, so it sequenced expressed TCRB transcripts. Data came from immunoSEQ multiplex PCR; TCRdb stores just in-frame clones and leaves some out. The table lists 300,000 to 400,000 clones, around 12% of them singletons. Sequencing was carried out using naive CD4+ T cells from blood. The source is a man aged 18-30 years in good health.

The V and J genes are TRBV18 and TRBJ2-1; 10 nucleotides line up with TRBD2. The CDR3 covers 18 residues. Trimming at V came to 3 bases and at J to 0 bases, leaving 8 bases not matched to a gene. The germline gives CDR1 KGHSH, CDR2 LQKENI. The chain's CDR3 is CASSPPRLAGSSYNEQFF. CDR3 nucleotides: TGTGCCAGCTCACCCCCCCGACTAGCGGGTAGCTCCTACAATGAGCAGTTCTTC.

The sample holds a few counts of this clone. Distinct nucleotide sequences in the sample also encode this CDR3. CDR3 in DNA: TGTGCCAGCAGCTTAGGGACACGACAAGAGACCCAGTACTTC. Protein: CASSLGTRQETQYF. V gene TRBV5-6 combines with J gene TRBJ2-5; D is possibly TRBD1 (6 bases). The CDR3 extends over 14 amino acids. Trimming removed 2 bases from V and 2 bases from J, with 10 bases in between. The germline CDR1 and CDR2 sequences are SGHDT and YYEEEE.

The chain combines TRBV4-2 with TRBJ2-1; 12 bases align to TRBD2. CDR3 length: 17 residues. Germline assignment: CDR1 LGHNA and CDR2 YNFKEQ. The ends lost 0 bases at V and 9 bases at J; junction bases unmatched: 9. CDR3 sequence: CASSQDPRLAGDGEQFF. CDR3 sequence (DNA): TGTGCCAGCAGCCAAGATCCAAGACTAGCGGGAGATGGTGAGCAGTTCTTC.

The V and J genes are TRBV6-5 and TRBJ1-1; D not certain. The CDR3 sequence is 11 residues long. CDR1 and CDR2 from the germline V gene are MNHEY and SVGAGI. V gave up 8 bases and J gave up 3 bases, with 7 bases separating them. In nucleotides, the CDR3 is TGTGCCAGCCGACGGGACACTGAAGCTTTCTTT. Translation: CASRRDTEAFF.

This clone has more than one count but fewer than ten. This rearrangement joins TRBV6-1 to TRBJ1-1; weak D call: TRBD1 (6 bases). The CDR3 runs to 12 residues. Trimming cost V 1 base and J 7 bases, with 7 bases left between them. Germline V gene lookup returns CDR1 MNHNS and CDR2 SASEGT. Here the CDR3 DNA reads TGTGCCAGCAGTGAAGGGGGGCGTGAAGCTTTCTTT. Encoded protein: CASSEGGREAFF.

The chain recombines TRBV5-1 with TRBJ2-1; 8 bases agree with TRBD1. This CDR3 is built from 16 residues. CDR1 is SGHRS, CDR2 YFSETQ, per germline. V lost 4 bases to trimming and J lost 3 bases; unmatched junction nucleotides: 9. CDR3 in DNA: TGCGCCAGCAGCACGGGTAGGACAGGGCTCTACAATGAGCAGTTCTTC. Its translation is CASSTGRTGLYNEQFF.

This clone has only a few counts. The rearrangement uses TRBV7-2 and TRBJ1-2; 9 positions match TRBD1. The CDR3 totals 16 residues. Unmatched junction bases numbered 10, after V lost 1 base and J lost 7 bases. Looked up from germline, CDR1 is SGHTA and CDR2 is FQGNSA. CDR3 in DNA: TGTGCCAGCAGCTTAGATCTCCCACAGGGGGCCTCTGGCTACACCTTC. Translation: CASSLDLPQGASGYTF.

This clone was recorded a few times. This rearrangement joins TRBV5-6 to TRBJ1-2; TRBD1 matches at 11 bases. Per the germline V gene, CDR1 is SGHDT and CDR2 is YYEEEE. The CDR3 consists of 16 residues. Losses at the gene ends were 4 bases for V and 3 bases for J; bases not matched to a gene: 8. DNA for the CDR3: TGTGCCAGCAGCCAAGGACAGGGGGCTTATTACTATGGCTACACCTTC. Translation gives CASSQGQGAYYYGYTF.

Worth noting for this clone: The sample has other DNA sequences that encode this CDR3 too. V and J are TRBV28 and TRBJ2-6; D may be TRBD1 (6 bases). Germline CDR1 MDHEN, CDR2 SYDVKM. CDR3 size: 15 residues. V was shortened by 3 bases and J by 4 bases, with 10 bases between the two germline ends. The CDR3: CASSLAGAGANVLTF. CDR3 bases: TGTGCCAGCAGTTTGGCAGGGGCCGGGGCCAACGTCCTGACTTTC.

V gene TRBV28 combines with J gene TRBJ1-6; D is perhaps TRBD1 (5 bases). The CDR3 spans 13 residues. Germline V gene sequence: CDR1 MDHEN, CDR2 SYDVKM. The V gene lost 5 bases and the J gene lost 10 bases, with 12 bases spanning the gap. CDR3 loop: CASSPQGTSPLHF. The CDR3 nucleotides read TGTGCCAGCAGTCCTCAGGGTACCTCACCCCTCCACTTT.

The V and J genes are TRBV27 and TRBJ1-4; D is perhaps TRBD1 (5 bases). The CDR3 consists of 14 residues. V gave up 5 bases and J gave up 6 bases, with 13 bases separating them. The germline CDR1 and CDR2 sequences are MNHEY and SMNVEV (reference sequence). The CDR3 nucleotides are TGTGCCAGCAGTCGTCCGGGACTCGATGAAAAACTGTTTTTT. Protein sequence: CASSRPGLDEKLFF.

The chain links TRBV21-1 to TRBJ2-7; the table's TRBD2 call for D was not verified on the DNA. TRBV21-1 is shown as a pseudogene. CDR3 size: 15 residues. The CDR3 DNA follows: TGTGCCAGCAGCGGTAGCGGGAGGTGGAGCTACGAGCAGTACTTC. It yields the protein CASSGSGRWSYEQYF.

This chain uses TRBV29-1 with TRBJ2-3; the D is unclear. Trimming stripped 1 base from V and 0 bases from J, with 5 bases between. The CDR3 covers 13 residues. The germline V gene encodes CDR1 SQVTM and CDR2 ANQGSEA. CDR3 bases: TGCAGCGTTGAAGTGGCCAGCACAGATACGCAGTATTTT. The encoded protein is CSVEVASTDTQYF.

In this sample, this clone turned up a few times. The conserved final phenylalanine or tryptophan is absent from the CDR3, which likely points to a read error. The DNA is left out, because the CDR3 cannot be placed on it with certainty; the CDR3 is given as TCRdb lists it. This CDR3 reads CASSPPSQKGWVL. The rearrangement joins TRBV28 to TRBJ2-7; no DNA check was done on the table's D call, TRBD1. The CDR3 length equals 13 residues, ends included. The germline gives CDR1 MDHEN, CDR2 SYDVKM.

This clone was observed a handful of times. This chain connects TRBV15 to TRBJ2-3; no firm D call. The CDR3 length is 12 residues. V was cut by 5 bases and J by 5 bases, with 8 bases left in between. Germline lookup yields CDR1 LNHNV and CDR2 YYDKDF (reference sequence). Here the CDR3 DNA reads TGTGCCACCAGCCCGGCGGTAGATACGCAGTATTTT. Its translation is CATSPAVDTQYF.

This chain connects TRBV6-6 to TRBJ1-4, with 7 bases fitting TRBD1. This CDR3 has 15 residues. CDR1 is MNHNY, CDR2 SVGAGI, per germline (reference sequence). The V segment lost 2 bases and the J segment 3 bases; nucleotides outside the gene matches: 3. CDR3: CASSYRQGANEKLFF. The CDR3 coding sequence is TGTGCCAGCAGTTACCGACAGGGAGCTAATGAAAAACTGTTTTTT.

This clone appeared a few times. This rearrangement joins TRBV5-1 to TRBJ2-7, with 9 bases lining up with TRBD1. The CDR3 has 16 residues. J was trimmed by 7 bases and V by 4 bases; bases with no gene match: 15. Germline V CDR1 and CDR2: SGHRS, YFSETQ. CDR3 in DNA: TGCGCCAGCAGCCCAAGCCCCGGGACAGGGCTGAGGGAGCAGTACTTC. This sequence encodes CASSPSPGTGLREQYF. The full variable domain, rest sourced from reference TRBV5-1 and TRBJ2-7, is KAGVTQTPRYLIKTRGQQVTLSCSPISGHRSVSWYQQTPGQGLQFLFEYFSETQRNKGNFPGRFSGRQFSNSRSEMNVSTLELGDSALYLCASSPSPGTGLREQYFGPGTRLTVT.

In DNA, the CDR3 is TGTGCCTGGAACGGGGGGCGAAGTTACGAGCAGTACTTC. Translating gives CAWNGGRSYEQYF. The genes are TRBV30 and TRBJ2-5; TRBD2 is a possible D gene (7 bases). The DNA end is a closer match to TRBJ2-7, so the J assignment may be wrong. Germline V gene sequence: CDR1 GTSNPN, CDR2 SVGIG (reference sequence). This CDR3 spans 13 amino acids.

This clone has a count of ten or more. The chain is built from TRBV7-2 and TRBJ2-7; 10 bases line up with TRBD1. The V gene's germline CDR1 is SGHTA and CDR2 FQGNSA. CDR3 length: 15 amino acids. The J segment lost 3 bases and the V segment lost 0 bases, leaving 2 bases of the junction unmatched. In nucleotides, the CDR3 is TGTGCCAGCAGCTTAGCCGGGACAGGGGACTACGAGCAGTACTTC. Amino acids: CASSLAGTGDYEQYF.